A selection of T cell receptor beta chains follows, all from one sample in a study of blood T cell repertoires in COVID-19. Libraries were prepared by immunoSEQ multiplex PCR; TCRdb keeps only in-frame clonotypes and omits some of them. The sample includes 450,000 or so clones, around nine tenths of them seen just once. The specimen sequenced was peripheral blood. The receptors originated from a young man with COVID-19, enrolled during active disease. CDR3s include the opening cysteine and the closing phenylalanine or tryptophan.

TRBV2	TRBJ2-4	CASSVDLNSGSLLAKNIQYF
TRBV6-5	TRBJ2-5	CASSYSGQQETQYF
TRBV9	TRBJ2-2	CASSVVVSGGGELFF
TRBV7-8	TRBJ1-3	CASSLKAGGRGNTIYF
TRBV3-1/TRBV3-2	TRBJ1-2	CASSQGFTGGHYGYTF
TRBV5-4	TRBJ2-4	CASSSGTGDIQYF
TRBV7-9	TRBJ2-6	CASSSRGLAGANVLTF
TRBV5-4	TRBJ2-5	CASSLQIQETQYF
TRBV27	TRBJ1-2	CASSLLVPVRGSNYGYTF
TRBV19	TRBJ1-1	CASSIQGDTEAFF
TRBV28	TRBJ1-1	CASSQQGWTEAFF
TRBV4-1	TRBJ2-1	CASSPQNRGRNEQFF
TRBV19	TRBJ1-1	CASTSGSIEAFF
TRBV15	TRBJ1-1	CATRMASAGATEAFF
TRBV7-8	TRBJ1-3	CASSYGQRNTIYF
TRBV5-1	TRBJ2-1	CASSLGSDNEQFF